This T cell receptor (beta chain) was captured in a study of identical twins. General study results and limits: Among beta out-of-frame sequences, excess sharing between twins appeared weaker.

TCRdb reprocessed the 5' RACE reads with MiXCR, giving one entry per CDR3 protein. This table holds roughly 1.6 million distinct CDR3 sequences, under 35% found once. Concerning this clonotype: Antigen: not known.

Each donor (without exception) was a healthy Caucasian. This TCR derives from a newborn girl in good health. Material: cord blood.

The DNA of the CDR3 is TGTGCCAGCAGTTTATGGCAGGGGGATGGCTACACCTTC. Protein: CASSLWQGDGYTF. The rearrangement uses TRBV28 and TRBJ1-2; 7 positions agree with TRBD1. Germline V lookup: CDR1 MDHEN, CDR2 SYDVKM. Trimming took 0 bases from V and 6 from J; bases not matched to a gene: 1. The CDR3 covers 13 residues.